This T cell receptor (beta chain) was obtained from a study of PD-1 blockade in classical Hodgkin lymphoma (dated by TCRdb to 2019 to 2021). Regarding the research as a whole: Nivolumab dosing was 3 mg/kg intravenously every 2 weeks, continuing until either disease progression or unacceptable toxicity. To define a peripheral blood immune signature of response to PD-1 blockade in classical Hodgkin lymphoma, the study combined TCR beta sequencing with CyTOF.

Study-level results and caveats: Patients starting nivolumab less than 1 year after ASCT had lower diversity and were excluded from later analyses to avoid confounding by immune reconstitution. Trial patients with a complete response had baseline diversity similar to that of newly diagnosed patients, while partial responders and progressors had significantly lower diversity. Baseline TCR diversity was reported as lower in newly diagnosed patients than in healthy donors, and lower still in relapsed/refractory patients. By C4D1, a significant rise was seen in CD4+ TCR diversity but not in CD8+ TCR diversity (p=0.0027 vs p=0.16), and the rise was most apparent among complete responders (p=0.02). Only a single clinical trial cohort was studied, and what caused the repertoire differences, possibly disease activity or prior therapy, remained undefined.

Taken with the paper, the label for time point translates to: cycle 4 day 1 (C4D1), after more than five weeks of nivolumab. Every trial patient had relapsed after autologous stem cell transplantation, and cohorts A, B and C differed in prior brentuximab vedotin exposure. CD4+ T cells were purified from thawed PBMCs by magnetic negative selection with a Miltenyi CD4+ T cell isolation kit. The trial cohort comprised approximately 55 patients with relapsed/refractory classical Hodgkin lymphoma whose best overall responses were complete response, partial response or progressive disease. Single-agent nivolumab was administered to trial patients in the multi-cohort phase II CheckMate 205 trial. An independent review committee assessed best overall response by applying the 2007 International Working Group response criteria. Trial PBMCs were collected immediately before nivolumab initiation (C1D1) and during therapy at cycle 2 day 1 and cycle 4 day 1. Peripheral blood was collected in 8 mL Vacutainer Cell Preparation Tubes, from which PBMCs were isolated by centrifugation and then cryopreserved. Purified CD4+ and CD8+ fractions were prepared only for cases where an additional PBMC sample was available. On LS columns in a quadroMACS separator, the magnetically labelled cells were depleted, and the flow-through was collected as the purified fraction.

Looking up the germline V gene yields CDR1 LGHNA and CDR2 YNFKEQ. V lost 5 bases and J lost 4 bases; the stretch between them is 8 bases long. The CDR3 covers 12 residues, taking in both the cysteine and the phenylalanine. Only the CDR3 part of the read is kept: 36 bases, read in frame from the first base. Note on this clone: It has no known antigen specificity. Nothing much larger sits one base from this clone, and base qualities are not available.

The Qiagen DNeasy kit was used to extract genomic DNA from unsorted PBMCs and from the negatively selected CD4+ and CD8+ fractions. Using primers that anneal to V and J segments, immunoSEQ multiplex PCR amplified the TCR beta CDR3 regions. A synthetic immune receptor repertoire was used to minimize amplification bias, and any residual bias was removed computationally once sequencing was done. The study's own analysis went as follows. Repertoire diversity was quantified as the Shannon entropy index using custom Python scripts. Unsorted, CD4+ and CD8+ repertoires were examined separately, except in combined analyses, for which CD4+ and CD8+ sequences were merged in silico. Clonal expansion was defined as at least a 2-fold frequency increase after treatment relative to C1D1, with a pseudocount of 0.5 for undetected baseline clones. Clones with 0 or 1 copy at C1D1 were classified as singleton clones, and clones with 2 or more copies were classified as non-singleton clones. By matching protein sequences in sorted samples from the same patient, clones expanded in unsorted samples were annotated as CD4+, CD8+ or unknown. Wilcoxon tests were applied to paired samples to test diversity changes from C1D1 to C4D1. TCRdb took over this immuneACCESS table, retaining in-frame rearrangements with V and J assigned. Such tables are incomplete; in checked studies, under half of the missing clones stem from an unresolved V gene, and the remainder is unexplained. V and J calls and clone size follow that table, whereas D and trimming were derived from the DNA. The sample has about 25,000 clones on record, over 80% of them singletons. The ten largest clones represent about 3.1% of the sample.

Recombination connected TRBV4-2 to TRBJ1-2; the D segment cannot be called with confidence. Sample: CD4+ T cells from blood, taken before the fourth cycle of nivolumab. The receptor's source is a human donor with classical Hodgkin lymphoma. CDR3 protein: CASSGVAYGYTF. The DNA reads as follows: TGTGCCAGCAGCGGGGTAGCCTATGGCTACACCTTC.